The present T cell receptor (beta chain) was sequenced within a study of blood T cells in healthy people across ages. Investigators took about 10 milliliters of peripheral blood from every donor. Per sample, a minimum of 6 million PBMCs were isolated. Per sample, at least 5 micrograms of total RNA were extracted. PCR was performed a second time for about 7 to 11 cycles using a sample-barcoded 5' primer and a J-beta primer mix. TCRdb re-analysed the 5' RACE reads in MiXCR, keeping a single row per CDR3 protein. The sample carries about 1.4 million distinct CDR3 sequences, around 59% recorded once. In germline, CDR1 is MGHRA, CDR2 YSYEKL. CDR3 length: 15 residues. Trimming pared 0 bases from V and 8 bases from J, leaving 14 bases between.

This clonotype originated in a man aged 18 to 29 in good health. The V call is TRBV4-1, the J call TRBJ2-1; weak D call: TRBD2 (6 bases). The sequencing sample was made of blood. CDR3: CASSQEPQLAYEQFF. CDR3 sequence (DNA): TGCGCCAGCAGCCAAGAGCCCCAACTAGCTTATGAGCAGTTCTTC.